This T cell receptor beta chain was sequenced during a study of Tregs in tolerant kidney transplant recipients. Study summary: Related graft donors supplied nonmyeloablative bone marrow transplants, and mixed chimerism was transient. Overall study findings and caveats: Validation in larger populations is needed because few patients were studied.

Sequencing used immunoSEQ multiplex PCR; TCRdb keeps in-frame clones, though not all of them. This table holds fewer than 80,000 clones, nearly 98% found once. Unstimulated Tregs (CD4+CD25+CD127-) and CD4+CD25- non-Tregs were sorted from PBMCs. Points on this clone: Its antigen remains unknown.

Germline V gene data show CDR1 as SGDLS and CDR2 as YYNGEE. Trimming took 0 bases from V and 0 from J, leaving 12 bases between them. The CDR3 sequence is 17 residues long. This clonotype originated in a human donor who received a combined kidney and bone marrow transplant. Source: CD4+ T cells from blood, taken before the transplant. This rearrangement joins TRBV9 to TRBJ1-4; D remains unclear. The CDR3 sequence is CASSVEPGDATNEKLFF. The DNA for the CDR3 is TGTGCCAGCAGCGTAGAACCGGGTGACGCAACTAATGAAAAACTGTTTTTT.